The rows below give T cell receptor beta chains drawn from one sample of a study of blood T cell repertoires in COVID-19. Produced via immunoSEQ multiplex PCR; TCRdb's table is partial and in-frame only. The profile shows a few hundred thousand clones, roughly 85% of them singletons. The sequenced sample consisted of peripheral blood. These receptors were collected from a woman aged 18-35 years with acute or convalescent COVID-19. CDR3s include the opening cysteine and the closing phenylalanine or tryptophan. The D gene is left open where the match is weak. Not all rows give a size; the values are once, few, many and, for expanded clones, a class.

D	J	size	V	CDR3	DNA
TRBD2	TRBJ2-7	NA	TRBV11-2	CASSLTGLAVYEQYF	TGTGCCAGCAGCTTAACGGGACTAGCGGTCTACGAGCAGTACTTC
NA	TRBJ2-3	NA	TRBV21-1	CASSKAGRGLAGWIDTQYF	TGTGCCAGCAGCAAAGCCGGGCGGGGACTAGCGGGGTGGATAGATACGCAGTATTTT
NA	TRBJ1-2	NA	TRBV4-2	CASSQDIGQINGYTF	TGTGCCAGCAGTCAAGATATAGGACAGATAAATGGCTACACCTTC
NA	TRBJ2-7	NA	TRBV7-8	CASSLYREPRYEQYF	TGTGCCAGCAGCCTCTACAGGGAACCGCGCTACGAGCAGTACTTC
NA	TRBJ1-3	few	TRBV12-5	CASGTGLGGNTIYF	TGTGCTAGTGGCACAGGGTTAGGTGGAAACACCATATATTTT
TRBD1	TRBJ1-5	NA	TRBV19	CASSIQGAFMGNQPQHF	TGTGCCAGTAGTATCCAGGGGGCATTTATGGGCAATCAGCCCCAGCATTTT
NA	TRBJ1-4	few	TRBV7-2	CASSVNSGAGEKLFF	TGTGCCAGCAGCGTTAATTCAGGGGCGGGTGAAAAACTGTTTTTT
NA	TRBJ2-1	NA	TRBV6-2/TRBV6-3	CASSFGQNNEQFF	TGTGCCAGCAGTTTTGGGCAGAACAATGAGCAGTTCTTC
NA	TRBJ2-3	NA	TRBV27	CASSSQLRADTQYF	TGTGCCAGCAGTTCACAGCTGCGGGCAGATACGCAGTATTTT
TRBD2	TRBJ2-1	NA	TRBV15	CATSRGGSGRLGNEQFF	TGTGCCACCAGCAGAGGGGGTAGCGGGAGACTGGGCAATGAGCAGTTCTTC
NA	TRBJ2-1	NA	TRBV28	CASSLVAFYNEQFF	TGTGCCAGCAGTTTAGTGGCCTTCTACAATGAGCAGTTCTTC
NA	TRBJ2-2	few	TRBV4-3	CASSQESGSTGELFF	TGCGCCAGCAGCCAAGAGTCAGGGTCCACCGGGGAGCTGTTTTTT
NA	TRBJ1-1	NA	TRBV30	CAWSAWGGLNTEAFF	TGTGCCTGGAGTGCCTGGGGAGGCCTAAACACTGAAGCTTTCTTT
NA	TRBJ2-7	NA	TRBV7-6	CAAGDAYEQYF	TGTGCCGCGGGCGACGCCTACGAGCAGTACTTC
NA	TRBJ1-1	NA	TRBV21-1	CASSKRGNTEAFF	TGTGCCAGCAGCAAACGGGGGAACACTGAAGCTTTCTTT
TRBD2	TRBJ2-7	NA	TRBV2	CASSGLAGGRSSYEQYF	TGTGCCAGCAGTGGACTAGCGGGAGGGAGGAGCTCCTACGAGCAGTACTTC
NA	TRBJ1-1	NA	TRBV6-5	CASSIQGTAEAFF	TGTGCCAGCAGTATACAGGGAACCGCGGAAGCTTTCTTT
NA	TRBJ1-2	NA	TRBV7-2	CASSLAPGLGGYTF	TGTGCCAGCAGCTTAGCTCCCGGGTTGGGTGGCTACACCTTC
TRBD1	TRBJ1-6	NA	TRBV7-2	CASENRGGNSPLHF	TGTGCCAGCGAGAACAGGGGGGGGAATTCACCCCTCCACTTT
TRBD2	TRBJ2-3	NA	TRBV4-1	CASSRPEPPTSGSGVDTQYF	TGCGCCAGCAGCCGCCCCGAGCCTCCGACTAGCGGGAGTGGAGTAGATACGCAGTATTTT
NA	TRBJ2-1	NA	TRBV6-5	CASSYRESLYNEQFF	TGTGCCAGCAGTTACAGGGAGAGTTTGTACAATGAGCAGTTCTTC
NA	TRBJ1-2	NA	TRBV2	CASTLSASTRRGYTF	TGTGCCAGCACCCTCTCTGCCTCGACTAGGCGGGGCTACACCTTC
NA	TRBJ1-1	once	TRBV11-2	CASSLGAGPNTEAFF	TGTGCCAGCAGCTTAGGAGCAGGGCCTAACACTGAAGCTTTCTTT
TRBD1	TRBJ1-6	NA	TRBV28	CASSPRTGPNSPLHF	TGTGCCAGCAGTCCCCGGACAGGGCCTAATTCACCCCTCCACTTT
TRBD2	TRBJ2-1	NA	TRBV6-5	CASSYSVLAGVNEQFF	TGTGCCAGCAGTTACTCGGTCCTAGCGGGAGTTAATGAGCAGTTCTTC